This TCR beta chain is from a study of liver allograft versus peripheral blood T cells. In the study overall: Graft-liver T cell receptor repertoires were compared against recipient peripheral blood repertoires. Study conclusions and caveats: The authors reported that T cell receptor repertoires inside liver allografts differed from those in peripheral blood.

This clonotype rates as medium-sized. The antigen is undetermined. One entry per CDR3 protein results from TCRdb running MiXCR on the reads. The sample has some 7,000 distinct CDR3 sequences; 16% are singletons. The CDR3 is 11 amino acids. Germline V lookup: CDR1 MNHNS, CDR2 SASEGT. Trimming pared 6 bases from V and 6 bases from J, leaving 8 bases between. This rearrangement joins TRBV6-1 to TRBJ1-1, with D hard to call. The source is a human patient who had a liver transplant. These T cells may partly come from the graft donor. In DNA form, the CDR3 reads TGTGCCAGCAGCCTGTATTCTGAAGCTTTCTTT. Protein sequence: CASSLYSEAFF.